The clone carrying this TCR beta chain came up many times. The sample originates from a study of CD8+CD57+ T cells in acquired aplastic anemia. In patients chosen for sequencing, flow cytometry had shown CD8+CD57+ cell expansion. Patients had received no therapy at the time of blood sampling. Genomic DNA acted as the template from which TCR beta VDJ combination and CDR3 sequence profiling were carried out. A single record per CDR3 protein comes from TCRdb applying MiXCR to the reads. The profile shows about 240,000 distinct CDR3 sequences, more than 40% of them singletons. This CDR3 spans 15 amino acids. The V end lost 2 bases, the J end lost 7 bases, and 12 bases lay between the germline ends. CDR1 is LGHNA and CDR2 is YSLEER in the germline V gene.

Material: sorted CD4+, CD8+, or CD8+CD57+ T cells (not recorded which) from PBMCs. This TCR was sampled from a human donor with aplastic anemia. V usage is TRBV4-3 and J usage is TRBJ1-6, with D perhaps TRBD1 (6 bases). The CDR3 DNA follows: TGCGCCAGCAGCCAATCCGCAGGGGCAAATTCACCCCTCCACTTT. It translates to CASSQSAGANSPLHF.